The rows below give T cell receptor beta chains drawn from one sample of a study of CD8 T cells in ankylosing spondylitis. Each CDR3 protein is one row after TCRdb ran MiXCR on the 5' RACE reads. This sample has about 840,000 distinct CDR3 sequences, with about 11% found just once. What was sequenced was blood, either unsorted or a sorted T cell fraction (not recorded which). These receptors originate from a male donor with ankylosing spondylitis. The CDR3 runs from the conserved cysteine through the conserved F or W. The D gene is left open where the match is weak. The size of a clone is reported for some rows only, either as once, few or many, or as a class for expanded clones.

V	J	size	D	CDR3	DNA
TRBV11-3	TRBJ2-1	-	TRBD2	CASSTRASGNNEQFF	TGTGCCAGCTCGACCAGGGCTAGCGGAAACAATGAGCAGTTCTTC
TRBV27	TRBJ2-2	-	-	CASSLYPPTAEGQTGELFF	TGTGCCAGCAGTTTATACCCCCCCACAGCGGAGGGCCAAACCGGGGAGCTGTTTTTT
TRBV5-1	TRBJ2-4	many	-	CASSLASLAKNIQYF	TGCGCCAGCAGCTTGGCTAGCCTAGCCAAAAACATTCAGTACTTC
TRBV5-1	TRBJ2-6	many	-	CASSFKTGEDGANVLTF	TGCGCCAGCAGCTTCAAGACCGGCGAGGACGGGGCCAACGTCCTGACTTTC
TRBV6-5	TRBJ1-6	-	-	CASSYSIVGSSVADSPLHF	TGTGCCAGCAGTTACTCGATAGTAGGCTCGTCAGTGGCTGATTCACCCCTCCACTTT
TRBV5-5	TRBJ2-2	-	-	CASSLVRGSGELFF	TGTGCCAGCAGCTTGGTGCGGGGCTCCGGGGAGCTGTTTTTT
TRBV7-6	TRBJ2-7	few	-	CASSPGGTTTYEQYF	TGTGCCAGCAGCCCAGGCGGGACGACTACCTACGAGCAGTACTTC
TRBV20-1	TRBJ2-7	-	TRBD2	CSARDRRAGGFYEQYF	TGCAGTGCTAGAGATAGACGGGCGGGAGGATTCTACGAGCAGTACTTC
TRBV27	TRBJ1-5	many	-	CASSLVQGGQPQHF	TGCGCCAGCAGCTTGGTTCAGGGAGGGCAGCCCCAGCATTTT
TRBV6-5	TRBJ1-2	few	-	CASSYPGSNGYTF	TGTGCCAGCAGTTACCCGGGTTCGAATGGCTACACCTTC
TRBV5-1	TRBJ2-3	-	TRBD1	CASSGQGPSTDTQYF	TGCGCCAGCAGCGGACAGGGCCCCAGCACAGATACGCAGTATTTT
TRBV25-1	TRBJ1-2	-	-	CASSLPGTLYGYTF	TGTGCCAGCAGCCTCCCCGGGACGCTCTATGGCTACACCTTC
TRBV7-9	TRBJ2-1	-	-	CASSRVLGSWGNEQFF	TGTGCCAGCAGCCGAGTCCTGGGAAGCTGGGGGAATGAGCAGTTCTTC
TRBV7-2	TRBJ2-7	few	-	CASSLRGQQYF	TGTGCCAGCAGCTTGCGGGGGCAGCAGTACTTC
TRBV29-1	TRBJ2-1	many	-	CSVQGRSYNEQFF	TGCAGCGTGCAGGGGCGCTCCTACAATGAGCAGTTCTTC
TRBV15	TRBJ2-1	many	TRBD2	CATSSSGRINNEQFF	TGTGCCACCAGCAGTAGCGGGAGGATCAACAATGAGCAGTTCTTC
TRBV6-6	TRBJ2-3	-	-	CASSSRSGDTQYF	TGTGCCAGCAGTTCCCGAAGTGGAGATACGCAGTATTTT
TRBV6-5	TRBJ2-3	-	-	CASSLRVGTDTQYF	TGTGCCAGCAGTTTGCGGGTTGGCACAGATACGCAGTATTTT
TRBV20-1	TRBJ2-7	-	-	CSARDIRTYEQYF	TGCAGTGCTAGAGATATTCGGACCTACGAGCAGTACTTC
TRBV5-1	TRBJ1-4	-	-	CASSLYSGVEKLFF	TGCGCCAGCAGCTTATATTCCGGGGTTGAAAAACTGTTTTTT
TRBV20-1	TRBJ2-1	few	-	CSAFFDEQFF	TGCAGTGCCTTCTTCGATGAGCAGTTCTTC
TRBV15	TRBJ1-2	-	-	CATSKPGTPVHGYTF	TGTGCCACCAGCAAACCCGGGACACCGGTCCATGGCTACACCTTC
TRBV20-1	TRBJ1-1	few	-	CSAREGSGYTEAFF	TGCAGTGCTAGAGAGGGTTCGGGGTACACTGAAGCTTTCTTT
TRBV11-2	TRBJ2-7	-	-	CASSPQPQTGFYEQYF	TGTGCCAGCAGCCCACAACCTCAGACAGGATTCTACGAGCAGTACTTC
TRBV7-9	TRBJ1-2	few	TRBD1	CASEAGGRGYTF	TGTGCCAGCGAGGCAGGGGGTAGAGGCTACACCTTC
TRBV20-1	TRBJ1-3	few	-	CSARDRGSTIYF	TGCAGTGCTAGAGATCGGGGCAGCACCATATATTTT
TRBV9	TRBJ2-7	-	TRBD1	CASSATGRPYEQYF	TGTGCCAGCAGCGCGACAGGGAGACCCTACGAGCAGTACTTC
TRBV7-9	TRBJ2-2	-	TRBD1	CASSLEAGGVTGELFF	TGTGCCAGCAGCTTAGAGGCAGGGGGCGTCACCGGGGAGCTGTTTTTT
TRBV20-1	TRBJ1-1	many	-	CSVAYMNTEAFF	TGCAGTGTCGCATACATGAACACTGAAGCTTTCTTT
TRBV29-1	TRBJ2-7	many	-	CSVATDEQYF	TGCAGCGTTGCGACAGACGAGCAGTACTTC
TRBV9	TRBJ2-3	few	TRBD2	CASSVGTGRDTQYF	TGTGCCAGCAGCGTAGGAACCGGGAGGGATACGCAGTATTTT
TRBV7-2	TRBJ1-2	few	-	CASRPSSPSIYGYTF	TGTGCCAGCAGGCCGTCATCACCGAGCATCTATGGCTACACCTTC
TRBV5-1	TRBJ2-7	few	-	CASSLAQLASPYEQYF	TGCGCCAGCAGCTTGGCCCAGCTAGCGAGTCCCTACGAGCAGTACTTC
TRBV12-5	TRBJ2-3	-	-	CASGLDEGGLTDTQYF	TGTGCTAGTGGTTTGGACGAGGGCGGGCTCACAGATACGCAGTATTTT
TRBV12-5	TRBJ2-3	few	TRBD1	CASAPTGVGDTQYF	TGTGCTAGTGCCCCGACAGGGGTGGGTGATACGCAGTATTTT
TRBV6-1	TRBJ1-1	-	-	CASSLRPGRGTEAFF	TGTGCCAGCAGCCTTCGACCGGGAAGAGGCACTGAAGCTTTCTTT
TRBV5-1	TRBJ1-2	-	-	CASSPDRYNYGYTF	TGCGCCAGCAGCCCGGACAGATATAACTATGGCTACACCTTC
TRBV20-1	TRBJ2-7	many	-	CSAGDNHYEQYF	TGCAGTGCTGGGGACAACCACTACGAGCAGTACTTC
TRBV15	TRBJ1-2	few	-	CATSSRDPYYGYTF	TGTGCCACCAGCAGTCGGGACCCCTACTATGGCTACACCTTC
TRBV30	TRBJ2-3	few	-	CAWSVGDTQYF	TGTGCCTGGAGTGTGGGAGATACGCAGTATTTT
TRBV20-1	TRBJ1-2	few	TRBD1	CSARYLQGALGYTF	TGCAGTGCTAGGTATCTACAGGGGGCCCTTGGCTACACCTTC
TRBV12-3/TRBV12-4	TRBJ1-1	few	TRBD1	CASSVDRAPEAFF	TGTGCCAGCAGTGTCGACAGGGCACCAGAAGCTTTCTTT